This T cell receptor beta chain emerged from a study of blood T cells in healthy people across ages. This clonotype was seen a few times. Antigen specificity is unknown. The study drew donors from healthy Caucasian individuals in Russia aged about 6 to 90. With a J-beta primer mix and a sample-barcoded 5' primer, a second PCR ran about 6 to 11 cycles. All samples yielded 2.5 million or more CDR3-containing paired-end reads. MiXCR, applied by TCRdb to the 5' RACE reads, yields one record per CDR3 protein. The profile shows roughly 1,300,000 distinct CDR3 sequences, roughly 64% of them singletons. Germline CDR1 MNHEY, CDR2 SVGEGT. V lost 2 bases to trimming and J lost 4 bases; unmatched junction nucleotides: 5. The CDR3 extends over 15 amino acids. Study-level results: While age rose, TCR beta diversity per million T cells dropped in a roughly linear way.

The rearrangement joins TRBV6-2 or TRBV6-3 to TRBJ2-5, with TRBD1 identical over 9 bases. This clonotype originated in a man younger than 35 in good health. Sequenced material: blood. The CDR3 bases are TGTGCCAGCAGTTACGGGACAGGGAGAGGAGAGACCCAGTACTTC. Protein product: CASSYGTGRGETQYF.